Presented here are 27 T cell receptor beta chains from one specimen sequenced in a study of OX40 agonist ivuxolimab in advanced cancers. Libraries were prepared by immunoSEQ multiplex PCR; TCRdb keeps only in-frame clonotypes and omits some of them. Of around 62,000 clones in the sample, roughly four fifths are singletons; the top ten hold 1.5% to 2%. This sample comprised CD4+ or CD8+ T cells sorted from blood, obtained in a trial of the OX40 agonist ivuxolimab. The receptors originated from an adult with an advanced solid tumor such as melanoma, head and neck, liver or kidney cancer.

V usage is TRBV7-9 and J usage is TRBJ2-7; 8 bases are a match to TRBD1. The CDR3 loop spans 12 amino acids. The V segment lost 6 bases and the J segment 6 bases; nucleotides outside the gene matches: 4. CDR1 is SEHNR, CDR2 FQNEAQ, per germline (reference sequence). The DNA for the CDR3 is TGTGCCAGCAGTTACAGGGGGAGCGAGCAGTACTTC. Protein: CASSYRGSEQYF.

V is TRBV7-9 and J is TRBJ2-1; D perhaps matches TRBD1 (5 bases). V lost 1 base to trimming and J lost 7 bases, with 8 bases between them. The CDR3 length is 13 residues. Germline lookup yields CDR1 SEHNR and CDR2 FQNEAQ (reference sequence). For the CDR3, the DNA is TGTGCCAGCAGCTTAGTAGACAGAAATGAGCAGTTCTTC. Translation: CASSLVDRNEQFF.

This clone has more than one count but fewer than ten. The chain joins TRBV5-6 to TRBJ1-3; no definite D call. The CDR3 extends over 16 amino acids. V shed 0 bases and J shed 0 bases, with 10 bases lying between them. The germline V gene has CDR1 SGHDT and CDR2 YYEEEE. This CDR3 is CASSLGGPNSGNTIYF. The CDR3 nucleotides are TGTGCCAGCAGCTTGGGAGGGCCCAACTCTGGAAACACCATATATTTT.

In its sample, this clone was seen once. The chain carries TRBV19 and TRBJ2-7, with D maybe TRBD1 (6 bases). Germline V gives CDR1 LNHDA, CDR2 SQIVND (reference sequence). The V end lost 4 bases, the J end lost 3 bases, and 10 bases lay between the germline ends. The CDR3 is 13 residues long. For the CDR3, the DNA is TGTGCCAGTAGTAGGGCAGGGGACTACGAGCAGTACTTC. Translating gives CASSRAGDYEQYF. The variable domain in full, with the rest retrieved from reference TRBV19 and TRBJ2-7, is DGGITQSPKYLFRKEGQNVTLSCEQNLNHDAMYWYRQDPGQGLRLIYYSQIVNDFQKGDIAEGYSVSREKKESFPLTVTSAQKNPTAFYLCASSRAGDYEQYFGPGTRLTVT.

J is TRBJ2-7 and V is TRBV10-1, with D perhaps matching TRBD1 (6 bases). The V end lost 6 bases, the J end lost 5 bases, and 17 bases lay between the germline ends. The CDR3 extends over 14 amino acids. Germline CDR1 WNHNN, CDR2 SYGVQD (reference sequence). The DNA of the CDR3 is TGCGCCAGCAGCCAAGGACAGACGTCGAACGAGCAGTACTTC. Residues: CASSQGQTSNEQYF.

V usage is TRBV7-6 and J usage is TRBJ1-3; possible D gene TRBD1, 5 bases. CDR1 is SGHVS, CDR2 FNYEAQ, per germline. Trimming pared 2 bases from V and 0 bases from J, leaving 23 bases between. There are 20 residues in the CDR3. This CDR3 is CASSLNPQGLYLDSGNTIYF. The DNA for the CDR3 is TGTGCCAGCAGCTTAAACCCCCAGGGCCTTTATCTCGACTCTGGAAACACCATATATTTT.

The table lists this clone with a few counts. The chain joins TRBV4-1 to TRBJ2-3, with D possibly TRBD2 on 5 matching bases. CDR1 MGHRA and CDR2 YSYEKL come from the germline V gene. CDR3 length equals 15 residues. With 0 bases removed from V and 5 bases from J, the gap between germline ends came to 12 bases. CDR3 loop: CASSQESSGRDTQYF. DNA for the CDR3: TGCGCCAGCAGCCAAGAGTCCAGTGGGAGAGATACGCAGTATTTT.

This CDR3 is CASTLREANSYEQYF. In nucleotides, the CDR3 is TGTGCCAGCACGTTGCGGGAGGCCAACTCCTACGAGCAGTACTTC. V is TRBV5-5 and J is TRBJ2-7; TRBD2 matches at 8 bases. Trimming at V came to 6 bases and at J to 0 bases, leaving 8 bases not matched to a gene. CDR1 and CDR2 (germline): SGHKS, YYEKEE (reference sequence). CDR3 length: 15 amino acids.

This sequence joins TRBV7-3 and TRBJ1-1; D gene unclear. Germline lookup yields CDR1 SGHTA and CDR2 FQGTGA. The CDR3 extends over 14 amino acids. The V end was cut by 4 bases, the J end by 4 bases, with 13 bases between. The CDR3 sequence is CASSSTPGGTEAFF. The CDR3, as DNA: TGTGCCAGCAGCTCCACACCAGGCGGCACTGAAGCTTTCTTT. The full variable domain, completed using reference TRBV7-3 and TRBJ1-1, is GAGVSQTPSNKVTEKGKYVELRCDPISGHTALYWYRQSLGQGPEFLIYFQGTGAADDSGLPNDRFFAVRPEGSVSTLKIQRTERGDSAVYLCASSSTPGGTEAFFGQGTRLTVV.

The rearrangement links TRBV7-8 to TRBJ1-2; unclear D gene. The germline V gene encodes CDR1 SGHVS and CDR2 FQNEAQ. With 11 bases removed from V and 5 bases from J, the gap between germline ends came to 21 bases. CDR3 length: 14 residues. DNA for the CDR3: TGTGCCTGCGCCTATGGGAGACCGCCTTATGGCTACACCTTC. It encodes CACAYGRPPYGYTF.

The chain links TRBV7-9 to TRBJ2-5; TRBD1 matches 11 bases. The germline CDR1 and CDR2 sequences are SEHNR and FQNEAQ (reference sequence). V was clipped by 5 bases and J by 4 bases; unmatched bases: 3. CDR3 length: 14 amino acids. CDR3 DNA sequence: TGTGCCAGCAGCCATGGGACAGGGGGAGAGACCCAGTACTTC. Protein product: CASSHGTGGETQYF.

Turning to this clone: The same CDR3 is also encoded by other DNA sequences in this sample. This chain joins TRBV15 and TRBJ2-7; 7 nucleotides align to TRBD1. Germline V CDR1 and CDR2: LNHNV, YYDKDF (reference sequence). This CDR3 comprises 14 residues. The ends lost 5 bases at V and 2 bases at J; junction bases unmatched: 6. CDR3 residues: CATSLTTGPYEQYF. As DNA, the CDR3 is TGTGCCACCAGCCTAACGACAGGGCCCTACGAGCAGTACTTC.

The chain couples TRBV5-4 to TRBJ2-3, with 8 nucleotides matching TRBD2. Germline CDR1 and CDR2: SGHNT and YYREEE (reference sequence). This CDR3 comprises 15 residues. The V gene end was trimmed by 0 bases and the J gene end by 2 bases; junction bases not matched to a gene: 2. As DNA, the CDR3 is TGTGCCAGCAGCTTGGGCGGGAGGCACACAGATACGCAGTATTTT. The encoded protein is CASSLGGRHTDTQYF.

The genes are TRBV6-5 and TRBJ2-7; 7 bases are a match to TRBD2. CDR3 length: 15 residues. The germline CDR1 and CDR2 sequences are MNHEY and SVGAGI. V was clipped by 0 bases and J by 4 bases; unmatched bases: 6. CDR3 sequence: CASSYSSSGGYEQYF. CDR3 coding DNA: TGTGCCAGCAGTTACTCGAGTTCGGGGGGTTACGAGCAGTACTTC.

This chain uses TRBV11-2 with TRBJ2-1, with D tentatively TRBD1 or TRBD2 (5 bases each). V lost 5 bases and J lost 4, with 15 bases in between. The germline V gene encodes CDR1 SGHAT and CDR2 FQNNGV. The CDR3 covers 15 residues. CDR3 in DNA: TGTGCCAGCAGCCCGACCACGGGGCAGTACAATGAGCAGTTCTTC. The encoded protein is CASSPTTGQYNEQFF.

The chain uses TRBV5-1 and TRBJ1-1; 8 positions agree with TRBD1. The CDR3 is 15 residues long. The junction had 6 bases not matched to a gene; V was cut back by 1 base and J by 4 bases. Germline V gene sequence: CDR1 SGHRS, CDR2 YFSETQ. CDR3 residues: CASSLLSGGGTEAFF. Here the CDR3 DNA reads TGCGCCAGCAGCTTGTTGTCAGGGGGCGGCACTGAAGCTTTCTTT.

The rearrangement joins TRBV4-1 to TRBJ1-3, with a possible D match to TRBD1 (6 bases). The CDR3 is made up of 15 amino acids. Germline CDR1 reads MGHRA; CDR2 reads YSYEKL. Between the trimmed V and J ends, which lost 4 bases and 3 bases, there was a span of 13 bases. The CDR3 here is CASSPVRGFGNTIYF. The CDR3 region has the DNA TGCGCCAGCAGCCCTGTCAGGGGATTTGGAAACACCATATATTTT.

The rearrangement uses TRBV5-8 and TRBJ1-6, with D maybe TRBD1 (6 bases). V was cut by 4 bases and J by 6 bases, with 11 bases left in between. The CDR3 is made up of 14 amino acids. The germline gives CDR1 SGHTS, CDR2 YDEGEE. CDR3 amino acids: CASSVRGGNSPLHF. The CDR3 DNA reads TGTGCCAGCAGCGTCAGGGGAGGTAATTCACCCCTCCACTTT.

The V call is TRBV4-2, the J call TRBJ2-7, with TRBD2 matching 9 bases. From germline, CDR1 is LGHNA and CDR2 YNFKEQ. Trimming took 4 bases from V and 4 from J; bases not matched to a gene: 8. This CDR3 spans 15 amino acids. CDR3 coding DNA: TGTGCCAGCAGCCCCCGGTTAGCGGGGGTGTACGAGCAGTACTTC. As protein: CASSPRLAGVYEQYF.

This clone occurred once. The V gene is TRBV5-1, the J gene TRBJ1-2; the match to TRBD1 covers 9 bases. The V gene's germline CDR1 is SGHRS and CDR2 YFSETQ. CDR3 length: 15 residues. V trimming: 0 bases; J trimming: 0 bases; junction bases outside the gene matches: 0. The CDR3 region has the DNA TGCGCCAGCAGCTTGGGGACAGGGGCTAACTATGGCTACACCTTC. Residues: CASSLGTGANYGYTF.

This clone was observed once. The chain carries TRBV18 and TRBJ2-7, with TRBD1 identical over 8 bases. Trimming removed 3 bases from V and 1 base from J; junction bases left unmatched: 2. The CDR3 has 14 amino acids. Germline-derived CDR1 and CDR2 are KGHSH and LQKENI. The DNA of the CDR3 is TGTGCCAGCTCACCGGGACAGGTTTCCTACGAGCAGTACTTC. Translated, it gives CASSPGQVSYEQYF.

V is TRBV19 and J is TRBJ2-7, with 7 bases identical to TRBD2. The CDR3 extends over 14 amino acids. V lost 3 bases to trimming and J lost 3 bases; unmatched junction nucleotides: 5. Per the germline V gene, CDR1 is LNHDA and CDR2 is SQIVND (reference sequence). Written as DNA, the CDR3 is TGTGCCAGTAGTATTGGGGAGGGGCTCTACGAGCAGTACTTC. This sequence encodes CASSIGEGLYEQYF.

This clone was detected a few times. The gene calls are TRBV29-1 and TRBJ2-1; D uncertain. Germline CDR1 SQVTM, CDR2 ANQGSEA. Trimming left V 5 bases short and J 2 bases short, with 7 bases between. This CDR3 has 12 residues. The CDR3 region has the DNA TGCAGCGTTCGACGGACCTACAATGAGCAGTTCTTC. Its protein product is CSVRRTYNEQFF.

The chain joins TRBV4-1 to TRBJ1-2, with TRBD1 matching 11 bases. Looked up from germline, CDR1 is MGHRA and CDR2 is YSYEKL. The J segment lost 4 bases and the V segment lost 3 bases, leaving 4 bases of the junction unmatched. The CDR3 covers 15 residues. The CDR3: CASSQPGQGVYGYTF. The CDR3 region has the DNA TGCGCCAGCAGCCAGCCGGGACAGGGGGTCTATGGCTACACCTTC.

The genes are TRBV27 and TRBJ2-5; the D gene is possibly TRBD1 (5 bases). The CDR3 is 15 residues long. The V gene's germline CDR1 is MNHEY and CDR2 SMNVEV (reference sequence). Trimming left V 0 bases short and J 1 base short, with 9 bases between. The CDR3 reads CASSLSTGSQETQYF. DNA of the CDR3: TGTGCCAGCAGTTTATCCACAGGTTCCCAAGAGACCCAGTACTTC.

The V call is TRBV4-1, the J call TRBJ2-5; 10 positions agree with TRBD1. Germline CDR1 MGHRA, CDR2 YSYEKL. J gave up 5 bases and V 4 bases, and 7 bases lay outside the gene matches. The CDR3 spans 15 residues. CDR3 in amino acids: CASSPTEDRGETQYF. In nucleotides, the CDR3 is TGCGCCAGCAGCCCTACCGAGGACAGGGGGGAGACCCAGTACTTC.

V is TRBV7-6 and J is TRBJ2-5; D is possibly TRBD2 (6 bases). Judging by the DNA end, TRBJ2-7 fits better; the J call may be wrong. In germline, CDR1 is SGHVS, CDR2 FNYEAQ. This CDR3 region has 14 residues. CDR3 amino acids: CASSFGTSDYEQYF. The CDR3 DNA follows: TGTGCCAGCAGCTTTGGGACTTCCGACTACGAGCAGTACTTC.